This is a list of T cell receptor beta chains from one sample in a study of OX40 agonist ivuxolimab in advanced cancers. Clones were read by immunoSEQ multiplex PCR, and TCRdb kept only the in-frame ones, dropping some. The table shows about 19,000 clones, with approximately 79% occurring only once. Sample: CD4+ or CD8+ T cells sorted from blood, taken in a trial of the OX40 agonist ivuxolimab. Source of these receptors: an adult with an advanced solid tumor such as melanoma, head and neck, liver or kidney cancer. Both conserved end residues are part of each CDR3. The D gene is left open where the match is weak. The listing skips clone size in some rows; elsewhere it reads once, few, many or a size class.

abundance: .; d_gene: .; v_gene: TRBV7-2; j_gene: TRBJ2-2; CDR3nt: TGTGCCAGCAGCCCCAACAGGGTGTCAAACACCGGGGAGCTGTTTTTT; CDR3aa: CASSPNRVSNTGELFF
abundance: .; d_gene: .; v_gene: TRBV6-5; j_gene: TRBJ2-7; CDR3nt: TGTGCCATCAGTGAGTGGAGGAACGAGCAGTACTTC; CDR3aa: CAISEWRNEQYF
abundance: once; d_gene: .; v_gene: TRBV25-1; j_gene: TRBJ1-2; CDR3nt: TGTGCCAGCAGTGACTGGACTTATCTCTATGGCTACACCTTC; CDR3aa: CASSDWTYLYGYTF
abundance: .; d_gene: TRBD2; v_gene: TRBV5-4; j_gene: TRBJ2-5; CDR3nt: TGTGCCAGCAGCTTGGCCGGAGCGGGGTCTCAAGAGACCCAGTACTTC; CDR3aa: CASSLAGAGSQETQYF
abundance: .; d_gene: TRBD2; v_gene: TRBV4-1; j_gene: TRBJ2-2; CDR3nt: TGCGCCAGCAGCTACCATCGACTAGCGGGGGGGAACACCGGGGAGCTGTTTTTT; CDR3aa: CASSYHRLAGGNTGELFF
abundance: .; d_gene: TRBD2; v_gene: TRBV10-3; j_gene: TRBJ2-2; CDR3nt: TGTGCCATCAGTGATACTAGCGGGAGGGCCGGCACCGGGGAGCTGTTTTTT; CDR3aa: CAISDTSGRAGTGELFF
abundance: .; d_gene: TRBD1; v_gene: TRBV27; j_gene: TRBJ1-5; CDR3nt: TGTGCCAGCAGCCCCGCCGGGACAGCGGGGTCGGGCCATCAGCCCCAGCATTTT; CDR3aa: CASSPAGTAGSGHQPQHF
abundance: .; d_gene: .; v_gene: TRBV27; j_gene: TRBJ1-1; CDR3nt: TGTGCCAGCAGTTTTAAATGGGGGGCCGTGGTTGAAGCTTTCTTT; CDR3aa: CASSFKWGAVVEAFF
abundance: .; d_gene: .; v_gene: TRBV19; j_gene: TRBJ1-2; CDR3nt: TGTGCCAGTAGTATTTCCAGCGCTAACTATGGCTACACCTTC; CDR3aa: CASSISSANYGYTF
abundance: .; d_gene: .; v_gene: TRBV6-1; j_gene: TRBJ2-7; CDR3nt: TGTGCCACCTATAATATACAGGGAGCCTACGAGCAGTACTTC; CDR3aa: CATYNIQGAYEQYF
abundance: .; d_gene: TRBD2; v_gene: TRBV9; j_gene: TRBJ2-5; CDR3nt: TGTGCCAGCAGCCCCCGGATTGGAGCGGGAGTGGAGACCCAGTACTTC; CDR3aa: CASSPRIGAGVETQYF
abundance: .; d_gene: .; v_gene: TRBV19; j_gene: TRBJ2-1; CDR3nt: TGTGCCAGTAGTCCCCGGAGCGGGCCTCCCTACAATGAGCAGTTCTTC; CDR3aa: CASSPRSGPPYNEQFF
abundance: .; d_gene: TRBD2; v_gene: TRBV6-5; j_gene: TRBJ2-7; CDR3nt: TGTGCCAGCAGCCAAGCGGGAGGGCCATACGAGCAGTACTTC; CDR3aa: CASSQAGGPYEQYF
abundance: few; d_gene: TRBD2; v_gene: TRBV18; j_gene: TRBJ2-1; CDR3nt: TGTGCCAGCTCTCCCCTTGGTGCTAGCGGCTCCTACAATGAGCAGTTCTTC; CDR3aa: CASSPLGASGSYNEQFF
abundance: .; d_gene: TRBD1; v_gene: TRBV29-1; j_gene: TRBJ2-7; CDR3nt: TGCAGCGTTGATGAGACAGGGCGGTCCGAGCAGTACTTC; CDR3aa: CSVDETGRSEQYF
abundance: .; d_gene: .; v_gene: TRBV10-2; j_gene: TRBJ2-7; CDR3nt: TGCGCCAGCAGTCGTCGTAGGGGGGGTGACGAGCAGTACTTC; CDR3aa: CASSRRRGGDEQYF
abundance: .; d_gene: .; v_gene: TRBV5-5; j_gene: TRBJ1-6; CDR3nt: TGTGCCAGCAGCCCCCGACCAGACAAGAATTCACCCCTCCACTTT; CDR3aa: CASSPRPDKNSPLHF
abundance: .; d_gene: TRBD1; v_gene: TRBV19; j_gene: TRBJ2-2; CDR3nt: TGTGCCAGTACTACAGGGGTCGGACACCGGGGAGCTGTTTTT; CDR3aa: CASTTGVGHRGAVF
abundance: .; d_gene: TRBD2; v_gene: TRBV10-1; j_gene: TRBJ2-5; CDR3nt: TGCGCCAGCAGTGAGTGGACTAGCGGCAAAGAGACCCAGTACTTC; CDR3aa: CASSEWTSGKETQYF
abundance: .; d_gene: .; v_gene: TRBV9; j_gene: TRBJ1-2; CDR3nt: TGTGCCAGCAGCACCCGGGACAACTATGGCTACACCTTC; CDR3aa: CASSTRDNYGYTF
abundance: .; d_gene: .; v_gene: TRBV28; j_gene: TRBJ1-2; CDR3nt: TGTGCCAGCAGTTCCCAGTCGGATGGCTACACCTTC; CDR3aa: CASSSQSDGYTF
abundance: .; d_gene: .; v_gene: TRBV5-1; j_gene: TRBJ1-4; CDR3nt: TGCGCCAGCAGGGTCCCCCCTAATGAAAAACTGTTTTTT; CDR3aa: CASRVPPNEKLFF
abundance: few; d_gene: .; v_gene: TRBV6-1; j_gene: TRBJ2-7; CDR3nt: TGTGCCAGCAGCGCTAGACAGGGAGGCGAGCAGTACTTC; CDR3aa: CASSARQGGEQYF
abundance: once; d_gene: TRBD2; v_gene: TRBV19; j_gene: TRBJ2-1; CDR3nt: TGTGCCAGTAGTTCAACTAGCGGGGAATACAATGAGCAGTTCTTC; CDR3aa: CASSSTSGEYNEQFF
abundance: few; d_gene: TRBD2; v_gene: TRBV7-7; j_gene: TRBJ2-1; CDR3nt: TGTGCTAGCAGCGCTAGCGGGAGGTTGGAAGAGCAGTTCTTC; CDR3aa: CASSASGRLEEQFF
abundance: .; d_gene: .; v_gene: TRBV6-1; j_gene: TRBJ2-4; CDR3nt: TGTGCCTGCGAGGACGTTCCGCACATTCAGTACTTC; CDR3aa: CACEDVPHIQYF
abundance: few; d_gene: .; v_gene: TRBV4-1; j_gene: TRBJ1-2; CDR3nt: TGCGCCAGCAGCCAAGCACGTAGCGGGGGTCAGGGCTACACCTTC; CDR3aa: CASSQARSGGQGYTF
abundance: .; d_gene: .; v_gene: TRBV5-8; j_gene: TRBJ1-5; CDR3nt: TGTGCCAGCAGCTTGGTCCAGTATAGCAATCAGCCCCAGCATTTT; CDR3aa: CASSLVQYSNQPQHF
abundance: .; d_gene: .; v_gene: TRBV28; j_gene: TRBJ1-1; CDR3nt: TGTGCCAGCAGTTACCCGGGACATCTGAACACTGAAGCTTTCTTT; CDR3aa: CASSYPGHLNTEAFF
abundance: .; d_gene: .; v_gene: TRBV2; j_gene: TRBJ1-6; CDR3nt: TGTGCCAGCAGCAGACAGGAGCCCGCAGATAATTCACCCCTCCACTTT; CDR3aa: CASSRQEPADNSPLHF
abundance: .; d_gene: .; v_gene: TRBV9; j_gene: TRBJ2-2; CDR3nt: TGTGCCAGCAGCGAAAGGGGTACCGGGGAGCTGTTTTTT; CDR3aa: CASSERGTGELFF
abundance: .; d_gene: .; v_gene: TRBV5-4; j_gene: TRBJ1-3; CDR3nt: TGTGCCAGCAGCTTTGTGGGTGCCTCTGGAAACACCATATATTTT; CDR3aa: CASSFVGASGNTIYF
abundance: .; d_gene: .; v_gene: TRBV2; j_gene: TRBJ2-7; CDR3nt: TGTGCCAGCACCCCACAGGGGACTACTACCTACGAGCAGTACTTC; CDR3aa: CASTPQGTTTYEQYF
abundance: .; d_gene: TRBD1; v_gene: TRBV7-9; j_gene: TRBJ1-2; CDR3nt: TGTGCCAGCAGCTTGCGACAGGGGTCCTATGGCTACACCTTC; CDR3aa: CASSLRQGSYGYTF
abundance: .; d_gene: .; v_gene: TRBV5-4; j_gene: TRBJ1-3; CDR3nt: TGTGCCAGCAGCTTGTGGTCCTCCTCTGGAAACACCATATATTTT; CDR3aa: CASSLWSSSGNTIYF
abundance: .; d_gene: TRBD1; v_gene: TRBV30; j_gene: TRBJ1-4; CDR3nt: TGTGCCTGGACCGCCCCCGGGACAGGCAGAGAAAAACTGTTTTTT; CDR3aa: CAWTAPGTGREKLFF
abundance: .; d_gene: .; v_gene: TRBV2; j_gene: TRBJ2-5; CDR3nt: TGTGCCAGCAGCAGTCGAGCGGAAGAGACCCAGTACTTC; CDR3aa: CASSSRAEETQYF
abundance: .; d_gene: .; v_gene: TRBV4-2; j_gene: TRBJ1-2; CDR3nt: TGTGCCAGCAGTGGAGGAACCTATGGCTACACCTTC; CDR3aa: CASSGGTYGYTF
abundance: .; d_gene: TRBD1; v_gene: TRBV28; j_gene: TRBJ1-2; CDR3nt: TGTGCCAGCAGATTAGACAGGGGGCAGCGAGGCTACACCTTC; CDR3aa: CASRLDRGQRGYTF
abundance: .; d_gene: TRBD1; v_gene: TRBV5-5; j_gene: TRBJ2-7; CDR3nt: TGTGCCAGCAGCTTGTCAGGGGGCGGATACGAGCAGTACTTC; CDR3aa: CASSLSGGGYEQYF
abundance: .; d_gene: .; v_gene: TRBV4-3; j_gene: TRBJ2-5; CDR3nt: TGCGCCAGCAGCCAAGACCTGGGTCAGGGGTTTGGGACCCAGTACTTC; CDR3aa: CASSQDLGQGFGTQYF
abundance: .; d_gene: TRBD1; v_gene: TRBV7-2; j_gene: TRBJ2-1; CDR3nt: TGTGCCAGCAGCTCTCCACCCGGGACAGGGGACCATGAGCAGTTCTTC; CDR3aa: CASSSPPGTGDHEQFF
abundance: .; d_gene: TRBD1; v_gene: TRBV11-1; j_gene: TRBJ2-2; CDR3nt: TGTGCCAGCAGCTCCCCGGGACAGGGGTTCACCGGGGAGCTGTTTTTT; CDR3aa: CASSSPGQGFTGELFF